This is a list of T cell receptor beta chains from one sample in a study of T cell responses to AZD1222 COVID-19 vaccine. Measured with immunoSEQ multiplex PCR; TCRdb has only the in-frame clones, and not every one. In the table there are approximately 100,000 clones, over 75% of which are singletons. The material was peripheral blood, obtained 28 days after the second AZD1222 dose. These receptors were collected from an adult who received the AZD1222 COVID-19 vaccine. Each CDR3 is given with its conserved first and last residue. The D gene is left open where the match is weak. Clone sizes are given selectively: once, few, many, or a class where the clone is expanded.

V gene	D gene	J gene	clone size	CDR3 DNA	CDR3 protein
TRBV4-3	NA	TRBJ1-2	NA	TGCGCCAGCAGCCAAGAACCAACAGGGACACGTTATGGCTACACCTTC	CASSQEPTGTRYGYTF
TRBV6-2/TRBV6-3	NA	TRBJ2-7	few	TGTGCCAGCAGTTACTCCCTCTACGAGCAGTACTTC	CASSYSLYEQYF
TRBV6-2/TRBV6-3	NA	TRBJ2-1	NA	TGTGCCAGCAGTTACTCGATTCTGCGTGAGCAGTTCTTC	CASSYSILREQFF
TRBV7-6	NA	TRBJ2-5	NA	TGTGCCAGCAGCTTAGCCGCGTCTGCAGAGACCCAGTACTTC	CASSLAASAETQYF
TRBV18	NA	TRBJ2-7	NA	TGTGCCAGCTCACCCACCTTCGGACAGATCTACGAGCAGTACTTC	CASSPTFGQIYEQYF
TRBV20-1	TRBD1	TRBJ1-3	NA	TGCAGTGCTAGTGGTTGGGACAGAAGCTCTGGAAACACCATATATTTT	CSASGWDRSSGNTIYF
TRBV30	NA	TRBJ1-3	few	TGTGCCTGGAGAGCCGACAGGTCGGGAAACACCATATATTTT	CAWRADRSGNTIYF
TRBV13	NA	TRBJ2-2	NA	TGTGCCAGCAGCTCCATTTCGGTCGGGGAGCTGTTTTTT	CASSSISVGELFF
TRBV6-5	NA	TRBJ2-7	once	TGTGCCAGCAGTTACTCGATGGCCAGATTCGAGCAGTACTTC	CASSYSMARFEQYF
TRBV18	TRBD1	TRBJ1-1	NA	TGTGCCAGCTCACCTTGGACAGGGAAATTGAACACTGAAGCTTTCTTT	CASSPWTGKLNTEAFF
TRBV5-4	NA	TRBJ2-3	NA	TGTGCCAGCAGCTGGCCTCACGGGTCAGATACGCAGTATTTT	CASSWPHGSDTQYF
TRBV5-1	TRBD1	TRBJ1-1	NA	TGCGCCAGCCGCGAGGGACAGACGAACACTGAAGCTTTCTTT	CASREGQTNTEAFF
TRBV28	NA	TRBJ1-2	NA	TGTGCCAGCAGTTCCCCCGGGGGACGGGACGGCTATGGCTACACCTTC	CASSSPGGRDGYGYTF
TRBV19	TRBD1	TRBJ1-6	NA	TGTGCCAGCACCTCACTAGGGGAGACAGGGGGTAAATCACCCCTCCACTTT	CASTSLGETGGKSPLHF
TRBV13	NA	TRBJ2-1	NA	TGTGCCAGCAGCCCAGGCTCCTACAATGAGCAGTTCTTC	CASSPGSYNEQFF
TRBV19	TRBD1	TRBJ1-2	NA	TGTGCCAGTAGTATAACGGCAGGGGGTTACTATGGCTACACCTTC	CASSITAGGYYGYTF
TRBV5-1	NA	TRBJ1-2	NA	TGCGCCAGCAGCTTGAAGGGGGTTTCTAACTATGGCTACACCTTC	CASSLKGVSNYGYTF
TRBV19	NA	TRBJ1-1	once	TGTGCCAGTAGTATATTGGGGGCTGGTGAAGCTTTCTTT	CASSILGAGEAFF
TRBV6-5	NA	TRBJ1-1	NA	TGTGCCAGCAGACCTATCAGGGTCTCGAACACTGAAGCTTTCTTT	CASRPIRVSNTEAFF
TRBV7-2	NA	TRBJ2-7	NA	TGTGCCAGCAGCTACGACAGGATTTACGAGCAGTACTTC	CASSYDRIYEQYF
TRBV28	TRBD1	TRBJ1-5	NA	TGTGCCAGCAGTTCTTTTGACAGGGCAGGTCAGCCCCAGCATTTT	CASSSFDRAGQPQHF
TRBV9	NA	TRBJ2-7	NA	TGTGCCAGCAGCGTGGAGCCGGGGAGCTACGAGCAGTACTTC	CASSVEPGSYEQYF
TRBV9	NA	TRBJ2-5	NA	TGTGCCAGCAGCGTAGCGGGGTTAGAGACCCAGTACTTC	CASSVAGLETQYF
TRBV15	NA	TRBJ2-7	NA	TGTGCCACCAGCAGAGATCTCGGTGTGGGCAGAAGCAACGAGCAGTACTTC	CATSRDLGVGRSNEQYF
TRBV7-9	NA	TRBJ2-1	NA	TGTGCCAGCAGCTTAACAGAGGCCGGCTACAATGAGCAGTTCTTC	CASSLTEAGYNEQFF
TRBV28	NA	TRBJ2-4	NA	TGTGCCAGTCGAGACGTTAGCGGAGTGGGCGCCAAAAACATTCAGTACTTC	CASRDVSGVGAKNIQYF
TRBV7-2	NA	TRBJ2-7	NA	TGTGCCAGCAGCTTAGTAGGAGTCTACGAGCAGTACTTC	CASSLVGVYEQYF
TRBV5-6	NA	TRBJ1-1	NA	TGTGCCAGCAGCTTGTCTGGCTACCCTGAAGCTTTCTTT	CASSLSGYPEAFF
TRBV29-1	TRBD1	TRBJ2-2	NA	TGCAGCGTCGCTGGGACAGCGGAGAACACCGGGGAGCTGTTTTTT	CSVAGTAENTGELFF
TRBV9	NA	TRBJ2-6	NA	TGTGCCAGCAGCGAATCGGGTGTCTCTGGGGCCAACGTCCTGACTTTC	CASSESGVSGANVLTF
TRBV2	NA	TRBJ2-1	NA	TGTGCCTCCCACGAGGATAGCGGAAACAATGAGCAGTTCTTC	CASHEDSGNNEQFF
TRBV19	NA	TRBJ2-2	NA	TGTGCCAGTAGACCCACGAACACCGGGGAGCTGTTTTTT	CASRPTNTGELFF
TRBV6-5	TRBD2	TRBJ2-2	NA	TGTGCCAGCAGCCTGGGAGGGAGTCTTACCGGGGAGCTGTTTTTT	CASSLGGSLTGELFF
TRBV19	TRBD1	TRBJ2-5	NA	TGTGCCAGTAGTACCGGGACAGGGCGCGAGACCCAGTACTTC	CASSTGTGRETQYF
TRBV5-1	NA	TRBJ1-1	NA	TGCGCCAGCAGCCCCCCGGTGGGGAACACTGAAGCTTTCTTT	CASSPPVGNTEAFF
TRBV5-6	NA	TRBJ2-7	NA	TGTGCCAGCAACCCAGAACCGGGGGCCTACGAGCAGTACTTC	CASNPEPGAYEQYF
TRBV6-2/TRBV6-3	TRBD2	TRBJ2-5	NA	TGTGCCAGCAGTTATGAGGCGGGGGGGGCGGAGACCCAGTACTTC	CASSYEAGGAETQYF
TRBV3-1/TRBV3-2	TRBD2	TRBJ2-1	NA	TGTGCCAGCAGCCAAGTAAGCCAACTCCTAGCGGACAATGAGCAGTTCTTC	CASSQVSQLLADNEQFF
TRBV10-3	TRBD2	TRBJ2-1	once	TGTGCCATTCCCGCCTCCTCCGGGAGGGCCGGATCCTACAATGAGCAGTTCTTC	CAIPASSGRAGSYNEQFF
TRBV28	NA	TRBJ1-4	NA	TGTGCCAGCATCCCTCCGGGGGATAATGAAAAACTGTTTTTT	CASIPPGDNEKLFF
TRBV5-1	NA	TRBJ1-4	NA	TGCGCCAGCAGCTTGGGGGCAGGGTCGGCCGGTAATGAAAAACTGTTTTTT	CASSLGAGSAGNEKLFF
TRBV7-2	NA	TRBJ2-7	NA	TGTGCCAGCAGCTTAGATGCCAAGTCCTACGAGCAGTACTTC	CASSLDAKSYEQYF
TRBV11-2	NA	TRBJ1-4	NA	TGTGCCAGCAGCAATCAAGACAGGACGGATAAGGATAATGAAAAACTGTTTTTT	CASSNQDRTDKDNEKLFF
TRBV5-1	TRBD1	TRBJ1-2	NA	TGCGCCAGCAGCTTGGATTCAGGGGGCGCGACCTATGGCTACACCTTC	CASSLDSGGATYGYTF
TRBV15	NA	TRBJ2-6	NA	TGTGCCACCAGCAGAGGTTTGGCCCCTGGGGCCAACGTCCTGACTTTC	CATSRGLAPGANVLTF
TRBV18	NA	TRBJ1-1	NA	TGTGCCACCCGTGGCGGAACCATTGGGGCTGAAGCTTTCTTT	CATRGGTIGAEAFF
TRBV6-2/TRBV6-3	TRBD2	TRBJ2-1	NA	TGTGCCAGCAGTTCCAGGACTAGCGGGGTCGGCAATGAGCAGTTCTTC	CASSSRTSGVGNEQFF
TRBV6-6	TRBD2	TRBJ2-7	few	TGTGCCAGCAGTAACTTAGCGGGAGGGCCCAACGAGCAGTACTTC	CASSNLAGGPNEQYF
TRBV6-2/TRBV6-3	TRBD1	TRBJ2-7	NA	TGTGCCAGCAGCGGACGGACAGGTGACGAGCAGTACTTC	CASSGRTGDEQYF
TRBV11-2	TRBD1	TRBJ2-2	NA	TGTGCCAGCAGCACCCCGGGACAGAAGACCGGGGAGCTGTTTTTT	CASSTPGQKTGELFF
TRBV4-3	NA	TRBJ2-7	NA	TGCGCCAGCAGCCAAGATAGGGGGGGTCAGGTCCACGAGCAGTACTTC	CASSQDRGGQVHEQYF